This TCR beta chain was documented in a study of vaccination and CD4 T cells after COVID-19. Study information: Nasal swab PCR detected SARS-CoV-2 in convalescent patients; 9 or 10 had mild disease, one severe.

Sequencing of DNA taken from cultured CD4+ T cells relied on the Oncomine TCR Beta short-read assay. After culture, CD4+ T cells served as the source for genomic DNA extraction. TCRdb reprocessed the PCR reads with MiXCR, giving one entry per CDR3 protein. The sample lists roughly 19,000 distinct CDR3 sequences; around 50% were seen once. Germline V lookup: CDR1 DFQATT, CDR2 SNEGSKA (reference sequence). Between the trimmed V and J ends, which lost 6 bases and 4 bases, there was a span of 22 bases. CDR3 length: 15 amino acids. This sample's treatment: roughly 10-day PBMC culture with coronavirus spike peptide pools or control peptides (ViraFEST assay). PBMCs were cultured at 1.5 million to 2.5 million per well with roughly 9.7 IU/ml IL-2 and around 10 ug/ml peptide pools. Points on this clonotype: The antigen is not known.

This sample comprised CD4+ T cells from blood, cultured in vitro, obtained before SARS-CoV-2 vaccination. The receptor was derived from a human donor who had recovered from COVID-19. The chain has TRBV20-1 and TRBJ2-7; the D gene is possibly TRBD1 (5 bases). Written as DNA, the CDR3 is TGCAGTGCGGTAGGGGCTAAGCCCTTATATTACGAGCAGTACTTC. Translation gives CSAVGAKPLYYEQYF.